The 30 T cell receptor beta chains below come from one sample, sequenced in a study of post-analysis software for immune sequencing data. Study findings and constraints: Higher frequency in patients than in controls was seen for five TRBV segments, with TRBV5-6, TRBV5-1 and TRBV20-1 among them.

Unique molecular identifiers had been added to the TCR beta cDNA libraries. MiXCR, applied by TCRdb to the PCR reads, yields one record per CDR3 protein. Here the sample spans hundreds of thousands of distinct CDR3 sequences, just under 30% being singletons. The antigens of these receptors remain unknown. Sequencing input: blood. Source of these receptors: a girl between 10 and 17 years old with multiple sclerosis.

In this sample, this clonotype turned up a few times. CDR3 in amino acids: CSVLTSGGYEQYF. CDR3 nucleotide sequence: TGCAGCGTACTGACATCAGGGGGGTACGAGCAGTACTTC. This rearrangement joins TRBV29-1 to TRBJ2-7; perhaps TRBD1 as D (7 bases). Per the germline V gene, CDR1 is SQVTM and CDR2 is ANQGSEA. V lost 6 bases, J lost 4 bases, and 16 bases lay in between. This CDR3 is built from 13 residues.

A note on this clonotype: The junction departs from germline at one end; a sequencing error may be responsible. The chain uses TRBV7-2 and TRBJ2-1; D gene ambiguous. The CDR3 runs 13 residues. In germline, CDR1 is SGHTA, CDR2 FQGNSA. The CDR3 here is CASSFASSNEQFF. As DNA, the CDR3 is TGTGCCAGCAGCTTCGCTTCCTCCAATGAGCAGTTCTTC. The full variable domain, in which reference TRBV7-2 and TRBJ2-1 provide the parts outside the CDR3, is GAGVSQSPSNKVTEKGKDVELRCDPISGHTALYWYRQSLGQGLEFLIYFQGNSAPDKSGLPSDRFSAERTGGSVSTLTIQRTQQEDSAVYLCASSFASSNEQFFGPGTRLTVL.

CDR3 bases: TGTGCCAGCAGCAGAGGAGGCTTTGCTTTCTTT. Encoded protein: CASSRGGFAFF. The chain recombines TRBV27 with TRBJ1-1; D gene ambiguous. The V gene's germline CDR1 is MNHEY and CDR2 SMNVEV (reference sequence). The CDR3 is made up of 11 amino acids. Trimming stripped 6 bases from V and 11 bases from J, with 13 bases between.

As regards this clonotype: A read error may be the cause here, since a much bigger clone is one base away. The chain links TRBV7-8 to TRBJ2-3; 10 bases are shared with TRBD2. The CDR3 extends over 15 amino acids. The germline V gene encodes CDR1 SGHVS and CDR2 FQNEAQ. For the CDR3, the DNA is TGTGTCAGCAGCTACGGGACTAGCGACTCAGATACGCAGTATTTT. Its translation: CVSSYGTSDSDTQYF. The whole variable domain, remainder taken from reference TRBV7-8 and TRBJ2-3, is GAGVSQSPRYKVAKRGQDVALRCDPISGHVSLFWYQQALGQGPEFLTYFQNEAQLDKSGLPSDRFFAERPEGSVSTLKIQRTQQEDSAVYLCVSSYGTSDSDTQYFGPGTRLTVL.

This clonotype has a count of ten or more. The rearrangement uses TRBV4-1 and TRBJ2-3, with 10 bases that match TRBD1. CDR1 is MGHRA, CDR2 YSYEKL, per germline. V shed 1 base, J shed 5 bases, and the junction held 6 bases outside the gene matches. This CDR3 region has 16 residues. The CDR3 loop reads CASSQGRDRGKDTQYF. The CDR3 bases are TGCGCCAGCAGCCAAGGCCGGGACAGGGGAAAAGATACGCAGTATTTT.

In its sample, this clonotype was seen a few times. CDR3 coding DNA: TGCAGCGGTAACAGGGCGTCCTACAATGAGCAGTTCTTC. Its protein product is CSGNRASYNEQFF. The V and J genes are TRBV29-1 and TRBJ2-1; TRBD1 might be the D (6 bases). Germline CDR1 and CDR2: SQVTM and ANQGSEA. V lost 7 bases, J lost 1 base, and 11 bases lay in between. CDR3 length equals 13 residues.

The chain couples TRBV7-2 to TRBJ2-6; D is ambiguous. CDR1 and CDR2 from the germline V gene are SGHTA and FQGNSA. Trimming took off 5 bases at V and 6 bases at J, with 14 bases between the two ends. The CDR3 is made up of 15 amino acids. The CDR3 loop reads CASSPSPSMANVLTF. The CDR3 region has the DNA TGTGCCAGCAGCCCCAGCCCCTCGATGGCCAACGTCCTGACTTTC.

The chain is built from TRBV12-3 or TRBV12-4 and TRBJ2-1; 8 bases are shared with TRBD1. There are 19 residues in the CDR3. The V segment lost 2 bases and the J segment 0 bases; nucleotides outside the gene matches: 12. Here the CDR3 reads CASSLPGQVPLSSYNEQFF. The CDR3 DNA is TGTGCCAGCAGTTTACCGGGACAGGTCCCTCTCAGCTCCTACAATGAGCAGTTCTTC.

V and J are TRBV6-2 or TRBV6-3 and TRBJ2-1; unclear D gene. The CDR3 is 16 amino acids. Germline CDR1 reads MNHEY; CDR2 reads SVGEGT. Trimming shortened V by 5 bases and J by 0 bases, and 14 bases separated the two germline ends. CDR3 DNA sequence: TGTGCCAGCAGTCCTCCACCGATAAACTCCTACAATGAGCAGTTCTTC. It encodes CASSPPPINSYNEQFF.

V and J are TRBV6-2 or TRBV6-3 and TRBJ2-1, with TRBD2 identical over 10 bases. The V segment lost 6 bases and the J segment 6 bases; nucleotides outside the gene matches: 8. CDR1 is MNHEY and CDR2 is SVGEGT in the germline V gene. The CDR3 is made up of 15 amino acids. The CDR3 nucleotides are TGTGCCAGCAGACCTCTAGCGGGAGTCGGCAATGAGCAGTTCTTC. Amino acids: CASRPLAGVGNEQFF.

The V call is TRBV20-1, the J call TRBJ2-5, with D unclear. Germline V CDR1 and CDR2: DFQATT, SNEGSKA (reference sequence). V lost 2 bases and J 5 bases, leaving 18 bases between the germline ends. The CDR3 runs to 15 residues. CDR3 region: CSARKVPAKRETQYF. The DNA of the CDR3 is TGCAGTGCTAGAAAAGTGCCAGCGAAAAGGGAGACCCAGTACTTC.

This chain uses TRBV3-1 with TRBJ2-1, with D perhaps TRBD1 (5 bases). Per germline, CDR1 LGHDT and CDR2 YNNKEL (reference sequence). The CDR3 is made up of 16 amino acids. V was trimmed by 0 bases and J by 6 bases, leaving 15 bases between them. The chain's CDR3 is CASSQESGNRRNEQFF. Written as DNA, the CDR3 is TGTGCCAGCAGCCAAGAGTCAGGGAATCGGCGCAATGAGCAGTTCTTC.

This clonotype showed up just a few times. The chain recombines TRBV4-1 with TRBJ1-1, with TRBD1 as a possible D gene (6 bases). Germline-derived CDR1 and CDR2 are MGHRA and YSYEKL. Trimming pared 1 base from V and 6 bases from J, leaving 21 bases between. There are 17 residues in the CDR3. CDR3 sequence reads: CASSQVWPGTGIAEAFF. DNA for the CDR3: TGCGCCAGCAGCCAAGTTTGGCCCGGAACAGGGATCGCTGAAGCTTTCTTT.

This clonotype appeared a few times. The chain couples TRBV7-2 to TRBJ2-5; TRBD2 agrees at 10 bases. This CDR3 is built from 17 residues. Losses at the gene ends were 5 bases for V and 1 base for J; bases not matched to a gene: 10. Germline CDR1 and CDR2: SGHTA and FQGNSA. The CDR3 loop reads CASSRDRGLAAQETQYF. DNA for the CDR3: TGTGCCAGCAGCCGAGACCGAGGACTAGCGGCCCAAGAGACCCAGTACTTC. Full variable domain (remainder filled in from reference TRBV7-2 and TRBJ2-5): GAGVSQSPSNKVTEKGKDVELRCDPISGHTALYWYRQSLGQGLEFLIYFQGNSAPDKSGLPSDRFSAERTGGSVSTLTIQRTQQEDSAVYLCASSRDRGLAAQETQYFGPGTRLLVL.

This clonotype was detected only once. This chain joins TRBV6-2 or TRBV6-3 and TRBJ1-1; D ambiguous. This CDR3 has 14 residues. The ends were cut back, 6 bases at V and 1 base at J, with 12 bases in the middle. Germline CDR1 MNHEY, CDR2 SVGEGT. CDR3: CASSPVDRNTEAFF. CDR3 nucleotides: TGTGCCAGCAGCCCCGTCGATCGGAACACTGAAGCTTTCTTT.

The CDR3 coding sequence is TGCAGCGTTGAAGTTTTGTCTAGCGGTTCCCTCACAGATACGCAGTATTTT. It encodes CSVEVLSSGSLTDTQYF. This rearrangement joins TRBV29-1 to TRBJ2-3; 7 nucleotides agree with TRBD2. V trimming: 1 base; J trimming: 2 bases; junction bases outside the gene matches: 12. Germline V lookup: CDR1 SQVTM, CDR2 ANQGSEA. This CDR3 region has 17 residues.

The V call is TRBV7-2, the J call TRBJ2-3; 8 nucleotides line up with TRBD2. Germline trimming cut 4 bases from V and 8 bases from J; bases unmatched to any gene: 11. The CDR3 is 15 amino acids. Looked up from germline, CDR1 is SGHTA and CDR2 is FQGNSA. The CDR3 is CASSSSPGGQSTQYF. CDR3 nucleotides: TGTGCCAGCAGCTCCTCGCCGGGGGGGCAGAGTACGCAGTATTTT. The variable domain in full, completed from reference TRBV7-2 and TRBJ2-3, reads GAGVSQSPSNKVTEKGKDVELRCDPISGHTALYWYRQSLGQGLEFLIYFQGNSAPDKSGLPSDRFSAERTGGSVSTLTIQRTQQEDSAVYLCASSSSPGGQSTQYFGPGTRLTVL.

This sequence joins TRBV5-1 and TRBJ2-4, with 8 bases identical to TRBD1. This CDR3 contains 13 residues. Germline CDR1 and CDR2: SGHRS and YFSETQ. The trim removed 6 bases at V and 9 bases at J, leaving 8 bases unmatched. The CDR3 is CASTRDRLSIQYF. The CDR3 nucleotides are TGCGCCAGCACCCGGGACAGGCTTTCCATTCAGTACTTC. Variable domain in full (rest from reference TRBV5-1 and TRBJ2-4): KAGVTQTPRYLIKTRGQQVTLSCSPISGHRSVSWYQQTPGQGLQFLFEYFSETQRNKGNFPGRFSGRQFSNSRSEMNVSTLELGDSALYLCASTRDRLSIQYFGAGTRLSVL.

As concerns this clonotype: The junction departs from germline at one end; a sequencing error may be responsible. V gene TRBV4-3 combines with J gene TRBJ2-3, with 7 bases matching TRBD1. In germline, CDR1 is LGHNA, CDR2 YSLEER. The CDR3 runs to 15 residues. CDR3: CTSSQFTGATDTQYF. DNA for the CDR3: TGCACCAGCAGCCAATTCACAGGGGCCACAGATACGCAGTATTTT.

V is TRBV28 and J is TRBJ1-5; D gene ambiguous. There are 16 residues in the CDR3. Germline loops: CDR1 MDHEN, CDR2 SYDVKM. The V end was cut by 5 bases, the J end by 5 bases, with 19 bases between. Written as DNA, the CDR3 is TGTGCCAGCAGTCAAACTAGCGGGCGAGTGGATCAGCCCCAGCATTTT. Protein product: CASSQTSGRVDQPQHF.

The chain links TRBV10-3 to TRBJ2-6; 8 bases are shared with TRBD1. Germline V gives CDR1 ENHRY, CDR2 SYGVKD. After removal of 3 bases from V and 1 base from J, the junction contained 5 bases not matched to a gene. The CDR3 runs to 17 residues. The CDR3 loop reads CAISDGQGGSGANVLTF. CDR3 nucleotides: TGTGCCATCAGTGATGGACAGGGCGGGTCTGGGGCCAACGTCCTGACTTTC.

The chain uses TRBV15 and TRBJ2-5; TRBD1 aligns across 10 bases. The CDR3 has 15 residues. V gave up 4 bases and J gave up 9 bases; unmatched junction bases: 11. CDR1 LNHNV and CDR2 YYDKDF come from the germline V gene (reference sequence). The CDR3 sequence is CATSTLRTGGEAQYF. Written as DNA, the CDR3 is TGTGCCACCAGCACCCTTCGGACAGGGGGTGAGGCCCAGTACTTC.

This rearrangement joins TRBV6-1 to TRBJ1-4, with unresolved D. The V and J ends lost 1 base and 2 bases respectively, with 5 bases between them. The CDR3 runs 14 residues. CDR1 is MNHNS, CDR2 SASEGT, per germline. DNA for the CDR3: TGTGCCAGCAGTGAAGGTGGGACTAATGAAAAACTGTTTTTT. It translates to CASSEGGTNEKLFF.

The table lists this clonotype with a few counts. The chain is built from TRBV4-1 and TRBJ2-3, with TRBD2 identical over 9 bases. J gave up 1 base and V 7 bases, and 15 bases lay outside the gene matches. Per the germline V gene, CDR1 is MGHRA and CDR2 is YSYEKL. This CDR3 contains 18 residues. The CDR3 is CASTRASVVAGGTDTQYF. CDR3 in DNA: TGCGCCAGCACCCGAGCGTCCGTGGTAGCGGGGGGCACAGATACGCAGTATTTT.

The V gene is TRBV6-1, the J gene TRBJ1-2, with TRBD1 matching 7 bases. The CDR3 covers 14 residues. J was trimmed by 2 bases and V by 6 bases; bases with no gene match: 6. Germline CDR1 reads MNHNS; CDR2 reads SASEGT. The CDR3 region has the DNA TGTGCCAGCAGGCCCAGGACAGGCAACTATGGCTACACCTTC. This translates into CASRPRTGNYGYTF.

The gene calls are TRBV10-3 and TRBJ2-3; D perhaps matches TRBD1 (6 bases). The germline V and J ends were trimmed by 10 bases and 0 bases, with 17 bases remaining between them. Germline CDR1 is ENHRY and CDR2 is SYGVKD. The CDR3 has 15 amino acids. The CDR3 DNA is TGTGCCAGCTCGACCACAGGGCGAAGCACAGATACGCAGTATTTT. It yields the protein CASSTTGRSTDTQYF.

V is TRBV11-2 and J is TRBJ2-3; 9 positions agree with TRBD1. From germline, CDR1 is SGHAT and CDR2 FQNNGV. This CDR3 is 19 amino acids long. V trimming: 1 base; J trimming: 9 bases; junction bases outside the gene matches: 20. CDR3 nucleotide sequence: TGTGCCAGCAGCTTAGTAGGGACAGGGAGTGTGATGGTTGTTTACACGCAGTATTTT. It is translated as CASSLVGTGSVMVVYTQYF.

The chain recombines TRBV29-1 with TRBJ1-1; no definite D call. CDR1 is SQVTM and CDR2 is ANQGSEA in the germline V gene. This CDR3 region has 13 residues. Trimming removed 7 bases at V and 3 bases at J, with 15 bases between. The DNA of the CDR3 is TGCAGCGCCTCCGCGGCAAGAGACACTGAAGCTTTCTTT. Translated: CSASAARDTEAFF.

The chain is built from TRBV12-3 or TRBV12-4 and TRBJ2-7; D call uncertain. Trimming pared 3 bases from V and 6 bases from J, leaving 6 bases between. The CDR3 is 11 residues long. The CDR3 DNA sequence: TGTGCCAGCAGTTTTCGGACCGAGCAGTACTTC. It yields the protein CASSFRTEQYF.

The rearrangement uses TRBV7-2 and TRBJ2-7; D might be TRBD2 (5 bases). The V gene's germline CDR1 is SGHTA and CDR2 FQGNSA. V lost 1 base and J 2 bases, leaving 12 bases between the germline ends. This CDR3 contains 15 residues. The CDR3 is CASSLDPMGAYEQYF. Written as DNA, the CDR3 is TGTGCCAGCAGCTTAGATCCGATGGGAGCCTACGAGCAGTACTTC.